The 9 T cell receptor beta chains listed next were all sequenced from one sample in a study of blood T cell repertoires in COVID-19. The table came from immunoSEQ multiplex PCR; TCRdb's copy has only in-frame clones and leaves some out. Among about 150,000 clones, 84% were seen once, and the ten largest hold roughly 2%. The sample consisted of peripheral blood. The receptors shown here come from a man in his sixties or seventies with acute or convalescent COVID-19.

The V gene is TRBV3-1 (or the pseudogene TRBV3-2), the J gene TRBJ2-7; 9 bases fit TRBD2. This CDR3 region has 15 residues. CDR1 is LGHDT, CDR2 YNNKEL, per germline (reference sequence). V lost 3 bases, J lost 6 bases, and 9 bases stayed unmatched. The CDR3 DNA follows: TGTGCCAGCAGCCAGACTAGCGGAGCCGATTCCGAGCAGTACTTC. Its translation: CASSQTSGADSEQYF.

The rearrangement joins TRBV5-1 to TRBJ2-5; 12 nucleotides agree with TRBD1. V lost 6 bases to trimming and J lost 5 bases; unmatched junction nucleotides: 8. The CDR3 loop spans 15 amino acids. In germline, CDR1 is SGHRS, CDR2 YFSETQ. The CDR3 DNA reads as TGCGCCAGCAATGATGGGACAGGGGGCTGGGAGACCCAGTACTTC. Its protein product is CASNDGTGGWETQYF.

There are a few counts of this clone. V and J are TRBV27 and TRBJ1-1, with TRBD1 as a possible D gene (5 bases). Germline V lookup: CDR1 MNHEY, CDR2 SMNVEV (reference sequence). The CDR3 is 16 residues long. Trimming pared 2 bases from V and 1 base from J, leaving 14 bases between. Here the CDR3 DNA reads TGTGCCAGCAGTTTACGCCAGGGTCAGGGGAACACTGAAGCTTTCTTT. As protein: CASSLRQGQGNTEAFF.

The chain is built from TRBV18 and TRBJ1-2; 8 nucleotides agree with TRBD1. The CDR3 runs to 13 residues. The germline V gene encodes CDR1 KGHSH and CDR2 LQKENI. Trimming cost V 6 bases and J 3 bases; bases outside gene matches: 3. The CDR3 DNA reads as TGTGCCAGCTCCCTACAGGGGGACTATGGCTACACCTTC. Encoded protein: CASSLQGDYGYTF.

V gene TRBV5-1 combines with J gene TRBJ2-5; maybe TRBD2 (5 bases). Germline V gene data show CDR1 as SGHRS and CDR2 as YFSETQ. Trimming stripped 2 bases from V and 5 bases from J, with 16 bases between. The CDR3 length is 15 residues. The DNA for the CDR3 is TGCGCCAGCAGCTTTTCCACCGGGGTATGGGAGACCCAGTACTTC. This translates into CASSFSTGVWETQYF.

This clone was observed a few times. The rearrangement links TRBV28 to TRBJ2-2, with 9 bases that match TRBD1. Germline-derived CDR1 and CDR2 are MDHEN and SYDVKM. This CDR3 has 16 amino acids. Trimming at V came to 5 bases and at J to 4 bases, leaving 8 bases not matched to a gene. The CDR3 here is CASSISTGGSTGELFF. The CDR3 nucleotides are TGTGCCAGCAGTATTTCCACAGGGGGCAGCACCGGGGAGCTGTTTTTT.

This clone showed up just a few times. The gene calls are TRBV7-9 and TRBJ1-5, with TRBD1 matching 8 bases. Unmatched junction bases numbered 9, after V lost 4 bases and J lost 4 bases. This CDR3 has 16 amino acids. Germline V gene data show CDR1 as SEHNR and CDR2 as FQNEAQ (reference sequence). CDR3 region: CASSSGQGHLNQPQHF. CDR3 nucleotides: TGTGCCAGCAGCTCAGGACAGGGCCACTTGAATCAGCCCCAGCATTTT.

V gene TRBV5-4 combines with J gene TRBJ1-2; D perhaps matches TRBD1 (5 bases). V lost 4 bases and J lost 4, with 17 bases in between. The CDR3 has 15 residues. CDR1 and CDR2 from the germline V gene are SGHNT and YYREEE (reference sequence). CDR3 DNA: TGTGCCAGCAGCCTTGTGGAGGGGCCCTCCTATGGCTACACCTTC. Protein: CASSLVEGPSYGYTF.

This clone was counted a few times. The rearrangement joins TRBV5-4 to TRBJ2-7; D ambiguous. V was cut by 1 base and J by 5 bases, with 4 bases left in between. Germline V gene sequence: CDR1 SGHNT, CDR2 YYREEE (reference sequence). The CDR3 consists of 11 residues. The CDR3 nucleotides read TGTGCCAGCAGCTTGACTGACGAGCAGTACTTC. Translation: CASSLTDEQYF.